This T cell receptor (beta chain) was documented in a study of blood T cells in healthy people across ages. Combining a sample-barcoded 5' primer with a J-beta primer mix, a second PCR ran for about 6 to 12 cycles. Each cDNA molecule was tagged by a template-switch adaptor with 12 random nucleotides. Via MiXCR, TCRdb re-called the 5' RACE reads, giving one row per CDR3 protein. Of about 1.8 million distinct CDR3 sequences in the sample, less than 50% were seen once. CDR3 size: 13 residues. Trimming took 8 bases from V and 4 from J, leaving 13 bases between them. Germline CDR1 SGHTA, CDR2 FQGTGA. The sequenced sample consisted of blood. This chain links TRBV7-3 with TRBJ2-3, with no clear D. The sequence came from a woman aged 40 to 49 in good health. The CDR3 DNA reads as TGTGCCAGCGGGCTGGGTGGGGCAGATACGCAGTATTTT. Translated, it gives CASGLGGADTQYF.